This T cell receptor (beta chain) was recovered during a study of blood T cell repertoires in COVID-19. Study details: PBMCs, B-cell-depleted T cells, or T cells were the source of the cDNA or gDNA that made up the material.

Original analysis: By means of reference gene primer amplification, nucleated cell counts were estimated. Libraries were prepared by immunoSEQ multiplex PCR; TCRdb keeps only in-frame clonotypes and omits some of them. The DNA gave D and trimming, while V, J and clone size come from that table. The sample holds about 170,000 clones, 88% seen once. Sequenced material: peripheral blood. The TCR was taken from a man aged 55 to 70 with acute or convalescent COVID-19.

The CDR3 DNA follows: TGTGCCAGCAGCTTAGGATCAGGGGGGGATACGCAGTATTTT. As protein: CASSLGSGGDTQYF. The chain is built from TRBV11-2 and TRBJ2-3; tentatively, D is TRBD1 (7 bases). Germline V lookup: CDR1 SGHAT, CDR2 FQNNGV. With 1 base removed from V and 6 bases from J, the gap between germline ends came to 11 bases. There are 14 residues in the CDR3.